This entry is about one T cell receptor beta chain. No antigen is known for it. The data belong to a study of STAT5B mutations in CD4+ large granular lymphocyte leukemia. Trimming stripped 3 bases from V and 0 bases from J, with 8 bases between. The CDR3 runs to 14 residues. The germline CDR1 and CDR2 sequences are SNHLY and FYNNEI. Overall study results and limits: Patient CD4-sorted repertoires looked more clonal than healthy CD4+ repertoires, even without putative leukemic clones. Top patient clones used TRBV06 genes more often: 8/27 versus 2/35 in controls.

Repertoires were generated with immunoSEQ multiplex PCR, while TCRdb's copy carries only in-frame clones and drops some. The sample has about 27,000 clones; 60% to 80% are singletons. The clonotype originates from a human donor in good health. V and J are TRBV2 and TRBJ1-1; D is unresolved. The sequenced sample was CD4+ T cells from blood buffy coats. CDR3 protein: CASSEGTVNTEAFF. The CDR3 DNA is TGTGCCAGCAGTGAGGGTACTGTGAACACTGAAGCTTTCTTT.